These 23 T cell receptor beta chains share one sample of origin, sequenced in a study of regulatory T cells in long-lasting Graves disease. Time point meaning: newly diagnosed GD, antithyroid drugs for less than 3 months. PBMCs were the source of the RNA used for TCR sequencing. Both iRepertoire HTBI primers and Arm-PCR of CDR3 regions were used to build the TCR beta libraries. TCRdb fed the multiplex PCR reads into MiXCR, producing one record per CDR3 protein. The sample has hundreds of thousands of distinct CDR3 sequences, around 17% seen once. This same sample was also taken into another study, of T cells in Graves' hyperthyroidism and ophthalmopathy.

Sample: peripheral blood mononuclear cells (PBMCs), taken at new diagnosis, from a patient treated with antithyroid drugs. The receptors come from a young woman with Graves disease.

This chain connects TRBV11-3 to TRBJ2-2; 9 positions match TRBD1. CDR3 size: 17 residues. Germline V gene lookup returns CDR1 SGHNT and CDR2 YENEEA. The trim removed 5 bases at V and 1 base at J, leaving 8 bases unmatched. The CDR3 nucleotides read TGTGCCAGCAGCAAGCACGCGGGACAGGGGAACACCGGGGAGCTGTTTTTT. Protein product: CASSKHAGQGNTGELFF.

The chain's CDR3 is CASENRVQETQYF. In DNA form, the CDR3 reads TGTGCCAGCGAAAACAGGGTCCAAGAGACCCAGTACTTC. This chain connects TRBV6-1 to TRBJ2-5; possibly TRBD1 for D (6 bases). CDR1 is MNHNS, CDR2 SASEGT, per germline. V dropped 8 bases and J dropped 1 base, with 11 bases sitting between them. The CDR3 runs 13 residues.

The V gene is TRBV12-3 or TRBV12-4, the J gene TRBJ2-7, with D possibly being TRBD1 or TRBD2 (6 bases each). V was cut by 11 bases and J by 8 bases, with 19 bases left in between. CDR3 length equals 12 residues. The CDR3 nucleotides read TGTGCCGGCACCCAGAGGGGGGCGCAGCAGTACTTC. This encodes CAGTQRGAQQYF.

This clonotype came up many times. The chain combines TRBV28 with TRBJ2-3, with D unresolved. The V and J ends lost 4 bases and 1 base respectively, with 12 bases between them. The CDR3 contains 15 residues. The germline V gene has CDR1 MDHEN and CDR2 SYDVKM. The CDR3 sequence is CASSSYRLGTDTQYF. CDR3 sequence (DNA): TGTGCCAGCAGTTCCTACCGGTTAGGCACAGATACGCAGTATTTT.

This clonotype was counted at least ten times. The chain joins TRBV19 to TRBJ2-6, with D tentatively TRBD2 (6 bases). With 3 bases removed from V and 0 bases from J, the gap between germline ends came to 12 bases. The CDR3 length is 17 residues. CDR1 and CDR2 (germline): LNHDA, SQIVND (reference sequence). The CDR3, as DNA: TGTGCCAGTAGTATCCCGGGAGCCCCCTCTGGGGCCAACGTCCTGACTTTC. It translates to CASSIPGAPSGANVLTF.

The sample holds many counts of this clonotype. This sequence joins TRBV11-2 and TRBJ2-7; D not resolved. Trimming stripped 5 bases from V and 0 bases from J, with 11 bases between. This CDR3 is 14 amino acids long. Germline V CDR1 and CDR2: SGHAT, FQNNGV. For the CDR3, the DNA is TGTGCCAGCAGCCCTCACGCGGACTCCTACGAGCAGTACTTC. Its protein is CASSPHADSYEQYF. The variable domain in full, completed from reference TRBV11-2 and TRBJ2-7, reads EAGVAQSPRYKIIEKRQSVAFWCNPISGHATLYWYQQILGQGPKLLIQFQNNGVVDDSQLPKDRFSAERLKGVDSTLKIQPAKLEDSAVYLCASSPHADSYEQYFGPGTRLTVT.

The table lists this clonotype with many counts. This chain links TRBV28 with TRBJ1-3; tentatively, D is TRBD1 (6 bases). The germline V gene encodes CDR1 MDHEN and CDR2 SYDVKM. Trimming took off 5 bases at V and 9 bases at J, with 20 bases between the two ends. CDR3 size: 15 residues. In nucleotides, the CDR3 is TGTGCCAGCAGTAGAGACCGGGGGCGGGGAGGCACCATATATTTT. It codes for CASSRDRGRGGTIYF.

The J gene is TRBJ2-7, the V gene TRBV5-1, with a tentative D call TRBD1 (6 bases). The CDR3 has 17 amino acids. Germline V CDR1 and CDR2: SGHRS, YFSETQ. Trimming removed 4 bases from V and 1 base from J, with 21 bases in between. Here the CDR3 reads CASSIKTTGQYSYEQYF. The CDR3 DNA follows: TGCGCCAGCAGCATCAAGACAACCGGACAGTATTCCTACGAGCAGTACTTC.

There are many counts of this clonotype. The CDR3 reads CSVGLASYDSSYGYTF. The CDR3 coding sequence is TGCAGCGTTGGCCTCGCGTCTTACGACAGTAGCTATGGCTACACCTTC. The chain combines TRBV29-1 with TRBJ1-2, with D possibly being TRBD1 (5 bases). The germline gives CDR1 SQVTM, CDR2 ANQGSEA. Trimming removed 4 bases at V and 4 bases at J, with 22 bases between. This CDR3 is built from 16 residues.

This clonotype was found many times. J is TRBJ1-2 and V is TRBV28, with D possibly matching TRBD1 (5 bases). CDR1 MDHEN and CDR2 SYDVKM come from the germline V gene. This CDR3 has 12 amino acids. V was clipped by 8 bases and J by 4 bases, with 11 bases between them. The CDR3 loop is CASQTTVYGYTF. The CDR3 nucleotides read TGTGCCAGCCAAACGACAGTCTATGGCTACACCTTC.

This clonotype was detected a few times. The chain carries TRBV19 and TRBJ2-2, with TRBD2 identical over 10 bases. The J segment lost 2 bases and the V segment lost 7 bases, leaving 10 bases of the junction unmatched. This CDR3 has 17 residues. Germline CDR1 reads LNHDA; CDR2 reads SQIVND (reference sequence). The CDR3, as DNA: TGTGCCAGTACTCCTACAGCGGGAGGGATCAACACCGGGGAGCTGTTTTTT. It encodes CASTPTAGGINTGELFF.

The J gene is TRBJ2-3, the V gene TRBV12-3 or TRBV12-4, with 10 bases fitting TRBD2. The CDR3 is 13 amino acids. Germline trimming cut 7 bases from V and 11 bases from J; bases unmatched to any gene: 9. The CDR3 DNA follows: TGTGCCAGCACCGAGACTAGCGGGCCGTGGCAGTATTTT. Translation gives CASTETSGPWQYF.

This clonotype occurred many times. V is TRBV7-2 and J is TRBJ2-1; 10 nucleotides match TRBD2. Trimming cost V 4 bases and J 10 bases; bases outside gene matches: 7. CDR3 size: 14 residues. Germline lookup yields CDR1 SGHTA and CDR2 FQGNSA. CDR3 loop: CASSSVAGGNEQFF. DNA of the CDR3: TGTGCCAGCAGCTCGGTAGCGGGAGGTAACGAGCAGTTCTTC.

This clonotype has ten or more counts. The chain carries TRBV7-2 and TRBJ2-7; TRBD1 agrees at 10 bases. V was clipped by 2 bases and J by 5 bases; unmatched bases: 6. The CDR3 covers 15 residues. CDR1 and CDR2 (germline): SGHTA, FQGNSA. For the CDR3, the DNA is TGTGCCAGCAGCTTAATGGGACAGGGGTTTAACGAGCAGTACTTC. Its translation: CASSLMGQGFNEQYF.

Concerning this clonotype: One junction end does not reproduce the germline sequence, and a read error may be involved. V usage is TRBV18 and J usage is TRBJ2-3, with 8 bases matching TRBD2. The CDR3 sequence is 16 residues long. In germline, CDR1 is KGHSH, CDR2 LQKENI. The CDR3 protein is CASSPNGGRRTDTRYF. The CDR3 DNA is TGTGCCAGCTCACCGAACGGCGGGAGGCGCACAGATACGCGGTATTTT.

The sample holds many counts of this clonotype. The V and J genes are TRBV29-1 and TRBJ1-1, with D uncertain. Trimming cost V 4 bases and J 0 bases, with 3 bases left between them. The CDR3 has 11 amino acids. Germline V lookup: CDR1 SQVTM, CDR2 ANQGSEA. The CDR3 region has the DNA TGCAGCGTTGCTCTGAACACTGAAGCTTTCTTT. Translating it yields CSVALNTEAFF. The variable domain in full, with the rest retrieved from reference TRBV29-1 and TRBJ1-1, is SAVISQKPSRDICQRGTSLTIQCQVDSQVTMMFWYRQQPGQSLTLIATANQGSEATYESGFVIDKFPISRPNLTFSTLTVSNMSPEDSSIYLCSVALNTEAFFGQGTRLTVV.

This clonotype was recorded many times. CDR3 nucleotides: TGTGCCATCAGGGCTAGCGGGGCGAACACCGGGGAGCTGTTTTTT. Translation gives CAIRASGANTGELFF. The chain is built from TRBV10-3 and TRBJ2-2, with 9 bases fitting TRBD2. V lost 6 bases and J lost 0; bases outside the gene matches: 2. The CDR3 has 15 amino acids. Germline values: CDR1 ENHRY, CDR2 SYGVKD.

This clonotype was picked up many times. The genes are TRBV2 and TRBJ1-6; no firm D call. Germline V gives CDR1 SNHLY, CDR2 FYNNEI. The CDR3 is 16 residues long. V was pared by 4 bases and J by 0 bases, with 10 bases between. The CDR3 sequence: CASSGVGSSYNSPLHF. The DNA of the CDR3 is TGTGCCAGCAGTGGGGTGGGGAGCTCCTATAATTCACCCCTCCACTTT.

This clonotype was observed at least ten times. J is TRBJ2-1 and V is TRBV6-2 or TRBV6-3; D ambiguous. Trimming cost V 10 bases and J 5 bases, with 6 bases left between them. Germline CDR1 reads MNHEY; CDR2 reads SVGEGT. The CDR3 is 10 amino acids. Written as DNA, the CDR3 is TGTGCCACCAGGCACAATGAGCAGTTCTTC. Its translation is CATRHNEQFF.

This chain connects TRBV28 to TRBJ1-2; D is possibly TRBD1 (5 bases). The CDR3 length is 14 residues. Germline loops: CDR1 MDHEN, CDR2 SYDVKM. V lost 8 bases, J lost 1 base, and 14 bases lay in between. DNA of the CDR3: TGTGCCAGCCATCCGGAGGGGATTAACTATGGCTACACCTTC. Its translation is CASHPEGINYGYTF.

In its sample, this clonotype was seen many times. V and J are TRBV10-3 and TRBJ1-1; D is ambiguous. This CDR3 contains 13 residues. The germline V gene encodes CDR1 ENHRY and CDR2 SYGVKD. The V end lost 10 bases, the J end lost 1 base, and 13 bases lay between the germline ends. The CDR3 bases are TGTGCCAAACACGGGATGAAGAACACTGAAGCTTTCTTT. It specifies CAKHGMKNTEAFF.

This clonotype was picked up many times. This chain links TRBV28 with TRBJ1-1; D unclear. Trimming removed 7 bases at V and 6 bases at J, with 12 bases between. The germline gives CDR1 MDHEN, CDR2 SYDVKM. This CDR3 spans 12 amino acids. The CDR3 protein is CASNQAISEAFF. The CDR3 bases are TGTGCCAGCAACCAGGCGATCTCTGAAGCTTTCTTT.

This clonotype was picked up one time. The chain combines TRBV20-1 with TRBJ2-7, with 9 bases matching TRBD1. The J segment lost 2 bases and the V segment lost 2 bases, leaving 4 bases of the junction unmatched. Germline loops: CDR1 DFQATT, CDR2 SNEGSKA (reference sequence). The CDR3 consists of 14 residues. This CDR3 reads CSARIGQGTYEQYF. The CDR3 DNA is TGCAGTGCTAGAATTGGACAGGGGACCTACGAGCAGTACTTC.